This record concerns one T cell receptor (beta chain) sequence. Its antigen is not known. This clone may be a read error of a much larger clone one base away. From 500 ng total RNA, TCR beta cDNA was generated with a primer in the constant region. What produced the TCR beta libraries was three nested multiplex PCR rounds using slightly modified ARM-PCR. Two initial PCR rounds of approximately 10 cycles each paired TRBV1-TRBV30 forward primers with a C-beta reverse primer. TCRdb recomputed calls from the multiplex PCR reads with MiXCR, one row per CDR3 protein. The table includes approximately 110,000 distinct CDR3 sequences, 60% to 80% detected once. The data derive from a study of tumor-infiltrating lymphocytes in primary liver carcinoma. Study findings and constraints: Compared with tumor region pairs, tumor-adjacent and tumor-blood pairs overlapped less.

The V end lost 4 bases, the J end lost 8 bases, and 17 bases lay between the germline ends. This CDR3 is 14 amino acids long. Starting material for RNA and DNA co-extraction consisted of about 20-32 mg of unsorted bulk tissue. The sequence was collected from a woman aged 60-75 years with primary liver carcinoma and hepatitis B virus infection. Sequenced input: liver tumor tissue from sampling region 3. This sample's subset: tumor region T3, left-lateral pole. The chain joins TRBV12-3 or TRBV12-4 to TRBJ2-5; D unresolved. Written as DNA, the CDR3 is TGTGCCAGCAGTTCAAGAATAGGCGCAGACACCCAGTACTTC. Amino acid sequence: CASSSRIGADTQYF.